This TCR beta chain came from a study of blood T cell repertoires in COVID-19. Study as a whole: Some COVID-19 samples were acute and others convalescent; all came from the United States, Italy and Spain.

CDR1 and CDR2 (germline): SGDLS, YYNGEE. V dropped 4 bases and J dropped 3; count of bases not matched to a gene: 13. The CDR3 length is 17 residues. In the original workflow: Reference gene primer amplification gave nucleated cell count estimates. The table came from immunoSEQ multiplex PCR; TCRdb's copy has only in-frame clones and leaves some out. V, J and clone size reflect that table, while D and trimming were determined from the DNA. Among roughly 200,000 clones, 75% to 90% were seen once, and the ten largest hold 6.5% to 9%. The chain has TRBV9 and TRBJ1-3; TRBD1 matches at 7 bases. The source material was peripheral blood. This sequence originates from an older woman with acute or convalescent COVID-19. This chain's CDR3 is CASSSGVTGSDGNTIYF. CDR3 DNA sequence: TGTGCCAGCAGCTCCGGGGTGACAGGGTCAGATGGAAACACCATATATTTT.